The source of this T cell receptor (beta chain) is a study of blood T cells in healthy people across ages. General study points: Considered underestimates were the diversity estimates obtained from one million T cells.

A second PCR of about 7 to 12 cycles used a sample-barcoded 5' primer and a J-beta primer mix. Tags on each cDNA molecule came from a template-switch adaptor with 12 random nucleotides. TCRdb fed the 5' RACE reads into MiXCR, producing one record per CDR3 protein. Of roughly 1,800,000 distinct CDR3 sequences listed, 49% were seen once; the top ten hold less than 2.5%. Turning to this clonotype: Its target is unknown. At one boundary the junction diverges from the germline segment, which might be a read error.

CDR3 length: 15 amino acids. The germline CDR1 and CDR2 sequences are SGHNT and YYREEE (reference sequence). This receptor was obtained from a woman between 40 and 55 years old in good health. The sequencing input was blood. The chain combines TRBV5-4 with TRBJ2-5, with D perhaps matching TRBD1 (7 bases). CDR3 nucleotides: TGTGCCGGCAGCTTGAACAGGGGAGGTGGGGAGACCCAGTACTTC. It yields the protein CAGSLNRGGGETQYF.